This entry lists 31 T cell receptor beta chains sequenced from one sample in a study of cytomegalovirus exposure and HLA in healthy donors. Use of 60 Vbeta and 13 Jbeta primers characterized the PCR. The method was immunoSEQ multiplex PCR; TCRdb's version includes in-frame clones alone and lacks a portion of them. The sample records 130,000 or so clones, 81% being singletons. The sequenced sample consisted of PBMCs. The source is a man aged 18 to 30 in good health and CMV-seronegative.

The table lists this clone with a count of one. This rearrangement joins TRBV20-1 to TRBJ1-1; no firm D call. From germline, CDR1 is DFQATT and CDR2 SNEGSKA (reference sequence). V lost 4 bases and J lost 1, with 4 bases in between. The length of the CDR3 is 11 residues. The CDR3 DNA follows: TGCAGTGCTATATCGAACACTGAAGCTTTCTTT. Translation: CSAISNTEAFF.

The V call is TRBV11-2, the J call TRBJ1-1; TRBD1 aligns across 9 bases. CDR3 length equals 15 residues. Germline values: CDR1 SGHAT, CDR2 FQNNGV. V shed 5 bases, J shed 1 base, and the junction held 5 bases outside the gene matches. CDR3 bases: TGTGCCAGCAGCCCAACAGGGGGCGGGAACACTGAAGCTTTCTTT. As protein: CASSPTGGGNTEAFF.

The chain uses TRBV7-8 and TRBJ1-1; the D gene is possibly TRBD1 (5 bases). Germline V gives CDR1 SGHVS, CDR2 FQNEAQ. The V end lost 6 bases, the J end lost 7 bases, and 12 bases lay between the germline ends. The CDR3 runs to 12 residues. The CDR3 DNA reads as TGTGCCAGCAGACCCGGCGGGGGTGAAGCTTTCTTT. Residues: CASRPGGGEAFF.

V and J are TRBV12-5 and TRBJ1-4; D gene ambiguous. CDR1 LGHNT and CDR2 FRNRAP come from the germline V gene. This CDR3 comprises 13 residues. Trimming took 2 bases from V and 5 from J, leaving 6 bases between them. CDR3 residues: CASGLSGNEKLFF. CDR3 nucleotides: TGTGCTAGTGGTTTGTCCGGGAATGAAAAACTGTTTTTT.

Worth noting for this clone: Other DNA sequences of this sample code for an identical CDR3. This chain joins TRBV5-1 and TRBJ1-1; D perhaps matches TRBD1 (6 bases). V was pared by 1 base and J by 0 bases, with 7 bases between. CDR3 length: 14 residues. The germline CDR1 and CDR2 sequences are SGHRS and YFSETQ. In DNA form, the CDR3 reads TGCGCCAGCAGCTTGCAGGGGATGAACACTGAAGCTTTCTTT. Translation: CASSLQGMNTEAFF.

Only one count was recorded for this clone. The gene calls are TRBV4-1 and TRBJ1-5, with 7 bases that match TRBD1. Germline V gene data show CDR1 as MGHRA and CDR2 as YSYEKL. The CDR3 covers 16 residues. With V trimmed by 0 bases and J by 2 bases, 4 bases remained unmatched. The CDR3 coding sequence is TGCGCCAGCAGCCAAGATCCCGACAGGGGCAATCAGCCCCAGCATTTT. This gives the protein CASSQDPDRGNQPQHF.

The V gene is TRBV7-6, the J gene TRBJ2-5, with D perhaps matching TRBD2 (5 bases). Germline CDR1 and CDR2: SGHVS and FNYEAQ. V was pared by 8 bases and J by 2 bases, with 9 bases between. The CDR3 contains 12 residues. CDR3 region: CASGVAQETQYF. CDR3 bases: TGTGCCAGCGGAGTAGCGCAAGAGACCCAGTACTTC. The full variable domain, in which reference TRBV7-6 and TRBJ2-5 provide the parts outside the CDR3, is GAGVSQSPRYKVTKRGQDVALRCDPISGHVSLYWYRQALGQGPEFLTYFNYEAQQDKSGLPNDRFSAERPEGSISTLTIQRTEQRDSAMYRCASGVAQETQYFGPGTRLLVL.

The chain recombines TRBV18 with TRBJ2-7, with TRBD1 as a possible D gene (5 bases). The V end was cut by 6 bases, the J end by 4 bases, with 16 bases between. This CDR3 has 14 residues. CDR1 and CDR2 from the germline V gene are KGHSH and LQKENI. This CDR3 reads CASSPGGQPYEQYF. The CDR3 DNA sequence: TGTGCCAGCTCCCCTGGCGGACAACCTTACGAGCAGTACTTC. Full variable domain (remainder filled in from reference TRBV18 and TRBJ2-7): NAGVMQNPRHLVRRRGQEARLRCSPMKGHSHVYWYRQLPEEGLKFMVYLQKENIIDESGMPKERFSAEFPKEGPSILRIQQVVRGDSAAYFCASSPGGQPYEQYFGPGTRLTVT.

This rearrangement joins TRBV5-1 to TRBJ1-1; D uncertain. Germline V gives CDR1 SGHRS, CDR2 YFSETQ. The CDR3 is 14 amino acids. Deletions cut 0 bases from V and 3 bases from J, with 9 bases between. CDR3 DNA sequence: TGCGCCAGCAGCTTGGGCGAATCCTACACTGAAGCTTTCTTT. Encoded protein: CASSLGESYTEAFF.

This chain joins TRBV18 and TRBJ1-2, with TRBD1 matching over 7 bases. With 2 bases clipped from V and 4 bases from J, the junction kept 7 bases outside the gene matches. This CDR3 is built from 15 residues. Germline V gene data show CDR1 as KGHSH and CDR2 as LQKENI. CDR3 amino acids: CASSPTGEGSYGYTF. The CDR3 nucleotides are TGTGCCAGCTCACCAACAGGGGAAGGTAGCTATGGCTACACCTTC.

This clone was seen a single time. This chain joins TRBV5-1 and TRBJ2-5; D call uncertain. The tail of the sequence fits TRBJ2-7 better, so the J call may be wrong. Per germline, CDR1 SGHRS and CDR2 YFSETQ. The CDR3 spans 13 residues. The CDR3 spells CASSLEVGSEQYF. The CDR3 nucleotides read TGCGCCAGCAGCTTGGAGGTGGGCTCCGAGCAGTACTTC.

The chain couples TRBV5-1 to TRBJ1-1; D unresolved. In germline, CDR1 is SGHRS, CDR2 YFSETQ. This CDR3 region has 14 residues. V lost 8 bases and J 3 bases, leaving 17 bases between the germline ends. The DNA of the CDR3 is TGCGCCAGTATTAGGGCCCCCGGGGACACTGAAGCTTTCTTT. Protein: CASIRAPGDTEAFF.

The rearrangement uses TRBV19 and TRBJ1-1, with D tentatively TRBD1 (6 bases). There are 14 residues in the CDR3. The V end lost 5 bases, the J end lost 3 bases, and 13 bases lay between the germline ends. Germline V CDR1 and CDR2: LNHDA, SQIVND (reference sequence). The CDR3 region is CASSVGTRHTEAFF. Here the CDR3 DNA reads TGTGCCAGTAGTGTGGGGACAAGACACACTGAAGCTTTCTTT.

This rearrangement joins TRBV14 to TRBJ1-2; D gene uncertain. The germline V and J ends were trimmed by 0 bases and 3 bases, with 11 bases remaining between them. Germline values: CDR1 SGHDN, CDR2 FVKESK. The CDR3 is 15 amino acids. DNA for the CDR3: TGTGCCAGCAGCCAAGAAATTGAGGCAGACTATGGCTACACCTTC. Its translation: CASSQEIEADYGYTF. The variable domain in full, completed from reference TRBV14 and TRBJ1-2, reads EAGVTQFPSHSVIEKGQTVTLRCDPISGHDNLYWYRRVMGKEIKFLLHFVKESKQDESGMPNNRFLAERTGGTYSTLKVQPAELEDSGVYFCASSQEIEADYGYTFGSGTRLTVV.

This CDR3 is CASSPSAVTQETQYF. The CDR3 DNA follows: TGTGCCAGCTCACCATCCGCAGTGACTCAAGAGACCCAGTACTTC. The rearrangement uses TRBV18 and TRBJ2-5, with D uncertain. The CDR3 runs 15 residues. Per the germline V gene, CDR1 is KGHSH and CDR2 is LQKENI. Trimming stripped 2 bases from V and 2 bases from J, with 12 bases between. The full variable domain, with the rest looked up from reference TRBV18 and TRBJ2-5, is NAGVMQNPRHLVRRRGQEARLRCSPMKGHSHVYWYRQLPEEGLKFMVYLQKENIIDESGMPKERFSAEFPKEGPSILRIQQVVRGDSAAYFCASSPSAVTQETQYFGPGTRLLVL.

V gene TRBV4-1 combines with J gene TRBJ1-6; 9 nucleotides line up with TRBD1. V trimming: 4 bases; J trimming: 8 bases; junction bases outside the gene matches: 3. This CDR3 has 14 amino acids. Germline CDR1 MGHRA, CDR2 YSYEKL. CDR3 protein: CASSPWDRDSPLHF. CDR3 nucleotides: TGCGCCAGCAGCCCCTGGGACAGGGATTCACCCCTCCACTTT.

The gene calls are TRBV11-2 and TRBJ2-1, with 10 bases identical to TRBD2. The junction had 10 bases not matched to a gene; V was cut back by 4 bases and J by 7 bases. The CDR3 has 16 amino acids. Germline lookup yields CDR1 SGHAT and CDR2 FQNNGV. Here the CDR3 DNA reads TGTGCCAGCAGCTCCCCAGCTAGCGGGGGAAAGAATGAGCAGTTCTTC. Translating gives CASSSPASGGKNEQFF.

V and J are TRBV27 and TRBJ2-1, with 8 bases fitting TRBD1. Germline V gene lookup returns CDR1 MNHEY and CDR2 SMNVEV (reference sequence). V shed 8 bases and J 7 bases; nucleotides not matched to a gene: 10. The CDR3 loop spans 14 amino acids. The CDR3 sequence is CASGTDRVRNEQFF. In DNA, the CDR3 is TGTGCCAGCGGGACGGACAGGGTTAGAAATGAGCAGTTCTTC.

Points on this clone: The same CDR3 also results from other DNA sequences found in this sample. The chain combines TRBV5-1 with TRBJ2-7; 7 positions match TRBD2. Looked up from germline, CDR1 is SGHRS and CDR2 is YFSETQ. Trimming took 7 bases from V and 2 from J; bases not matched to a gene: 6. This CDR3 is 13 amino acids long. The CDR3 is CASWGGPPYEQYF. CDR3 DNA: TGCGCCAGCTGGGGGGGACCTCCCTACGAGCAGTACTTC.

The CDR3 DNA sequence: TGCGCCAGCAGTACCAGGGGTTCAACTAATGAAAAACTGTTTTTT. Amino acids: CASSTRGSTNEKLFF. This chain uses TRBV10-1 with TRBJ1-4, with D perhaps TRBD1 (6 bases). V dropped 5 bases and J dropped 0 bases, with 10 bases sitting between them. The germline gives CDR1 WNHNN, CDR2 SYGVQD (reference sequence). The CDR3 runs 15 residues.

The rearrangement joins TRBV5-4 to TRBJ1-1, with D tentatively TRBD1 (6 bases). This CDR3 contains 15 residues. Trimming took off 5 bases at V and 1 base at J, with 15 bases between the two ends. Germline V CDR1 and CDR2: SGHNT, YYREEE (reference sequence). The CDR3 protein is CASRVRGGANTEAFF. For the CDR3, the DNA is TGTGCCAGCAGAGTTAGGGGGGGGGCGAACACTGAAGCTTTCTTT.

The chain links TRBV4-1 to TRBJ2-2; the match to TRBD2 covers 7 bases. Looked up from germline, CDR1 is MGHRA and CDR2 is YSYEKL. Trimming at V came to 2 bases and at J to 1 base, leaving 1 base not matched to a gene. The CDR3 runs to 15 residues. The CDR3 spells CASSQPGGNTGELFF. The DNA for the CDR3 is TGCGCCAGCAGCCAACCGGGGGGGAACACCGGGGAGCTGTTTTTT.

This rearrangement joins TRBV7-9 to TRBJ2-7; TRBD1 matches at 8 bases. After removal of 0 bases from V and 4 bases from J, the junction contained 5 bases not matched to a gene. There are 15 residues in the CDR3. CDR1 is SEHNR and CDR2 is FQNEAQ in the germline V gene (reference sequence). The CDR3 spells CASSLAQGATYEQYF. The CDR3 nucleotides are TGTGCCAGCAGCTTAGCGCAGGGGGCAACGTACGAGCAGTACTTC.

This clone was seen only once. Additional DNA sequences in this sample encode the identical CDR3. V gene TRBV7-8 combines with J gene TRBJ1-1; D not certain. Between the trimmed V and J ends, which lost 1 base and 1 base, there was a span of 7 bases. The CDR3 contains 14 residues. CDR1 is SGHVS and CDR2 is FQNEAQ in the germline V gene. CDR3 DNA: TGTGCCAGCAGCTTAGGGCCAGGGAACACTGAAGCTTTCTTT. It codes for CASSLGPGNTEAFF.

The J gene is TRBJ1-1, the V gene TRBV27; no clear D gene. Germline V gives CDR1 MNHEY, CDR2 SMNVEV (reference sequence). The CDR3 spans 16 residues. V shed 5 bases and J shed 0 bases, with 16 bases lying between them. The CDR3 DNA follows: TGTGCCAGCAGTCTCCGTGGCCAGACACTGAACACTGAAGCTTTCTTT. This codes for CASSLRGQTLNTEAFF.

The chain couples TRBV4-2 to TRBJ1-1; D is possibly TRBD1 (6 bases). This CDR3 contains 12 residues. The germline V gene encodes CDR1 LGHNA and CDR2 YNFKEQ. Trimming removed 4 bases at V and 8 bases at J, with 11 bases between. The CDR3 region has the DNA TGTGCCAGCAGCCTAACAGGGCACGAAGCTTTCTTT. It yields the protein CASSLTGHEAFF.

The genes are TRBV4-1 and TRBJ2-1; D remains ambiguous. In germline, CDR1 is MGHRA, CDR2 YSYEKL. There are 13 residues in the CDR3. Trimming removed 1 base at V and 4 bases at J, with 5 bases between. CDR3 sequence: CASSQVLYNEQFF. CDR3 coding DNA: TGCGCCAGCAGCCAAGTATTATACAATGAGCAGTTCTTC.

This clone was seen more than once but under ten times. V gene TRBV5-4 combines with J gene TRBJ1-2; TRBD1 aligns across 7 bases. Trimming took 3 bases from V and 6 from J; bases not matched to a gene: 8. The CDR3 sequence is 14 residues long. Per the germline V gene, CDR1 is SGHNT and CDR2 is YYREEE (reference sequence). The CDR3 loop reads CASSSGGHYNGYTF. The CDR3 region has the DNA TGTGCCAGCAGCTCAGGGGGGCACTATAATGGCTACACCTTC.

This chain uses TRBV11-3 with TRBJ1-1; D is possibly TRBD1 (5 bases). Per the germline V gene, CDR1 is SGHNT and CDR2 is YENEEA. This CDR3 has 13 amino acids. Trimming removed 6 bases at V and 1 base at J, with 9 bases between. CDR3 loop: CASSSTGNTEAFF. The CDR3 DNA reads TGTGCCAGCAGTTCAACAGGGAACACTGAAGCTTTCTTT.

The gene calls are TRBV29-1 and TRBJ1-1, with 7 bases identical to TRBD1. The CDR3 runs 12 residues. Germline V CDR1 and CDR2: SQVTM, ANQGSEA. J gave up 5 bases and V 5 bases, and 5 bases lay outside the gene matches. For the CDR3, the DNA is TGCAGCGTTAACGACAGGGATACTGAAGCTTTCTTT. Amino acids: CSVNDRDTEAFF.

The chain recombines TRBV11-3 with TRBJ2-1; no firm D call. In germline, CDR1 is SGHNT, CDR2 YENEEA. The V end lost 6 bases, the J end lost 9 bases, and 12 bases lay between the germline ends. The CDR3 contains 12 residues. The CDR3 coding sequence is TGTGCCAGCAGTCACGAGCTAGGTGAGCAGTTCTTC. Translating it yields CASSHELGEQFF.